The clone carrying this T cell receptor beta chain was recorded a few times. This sample is part of a study of blood T cells in healthy people across ages. About the study: When template switching was applied, about one barcoded beta molecule was captured per two T cells.

Primed by a sample-barcoded 5' primer and a J-beta primer mix, a second PCR proceeded for about 6 to 11 cycles. Every cDNA molecule carried a tag from a template-switch adaptor bearing 12 random nucleotides. TCRdb re-called the 5' RACE reads with MiXCR, one entry per CDR3 protein. The data hold 1.5 million to 2 million distinct CDR3 sequences, with approximately 30% observed a single time. J lost 9 bases, V lost 6 bases, and 12 bases had no gene match. This CDR3 contains 14 residues. Germline V gene lookup returns CDR1 SGHDT and CDR2 YYEEEE. The chain links TRBV5-6 to TRBJ1-1, with 9 bases matching TRBD1. The clonotype originates from a woman in her thirties in good health. Specimen: blood. The DNA for the CDR3 is TGTGCCAGCACCGGGGACAGGGCGCGTACTAAAGCTTTCTTT. Amino acids: CASTGDRARTKAFF.